The rows below give T cell receptor beta chains drawn from one sample of a study of a mutant IDH1 vaccine in newly diagnosed glioma. Their cognate antigens are unknown. Produced via immunoSEQ multiplex PCR; TCRdb's table is partial and in-frame only. Among roughly 130,000 clones listed, roughly 78% were seen once. The input for sequencing was PBMCs, taken from a glioma patient whose treatment included an IDH1 peptide vaccine. These receptors were obtained from a middle-aged man with glioma. The CDR3 runs from the conserved cysteine through the conserved F or W. A D gene is named only where the DNA matches it firmly. Size values are once, few and many counts, or a class for expanded clones, and some rows have none.

V gene: TRBV27
J gene: TRBJ1-2
clone size: .
D gene: .
CDR3 DNA: TGTGCCAGCAGAACTGGGGCGGGCCTAGCTAACTATGGCTACACCTTC
CDR3 protein: CASRTGAGLANYGYTF

V gene: TRBV7-2
J gene: TRBJ1-1
clone size: few
D gene: .
CDR3 DNA: TGTGCCAGCAGCTTAATGAGGGCAGAAAACACTGAAGCTTTCTTT
CDR3 protein: CASSLMRAENTEAFF

V gene: TRBV4-2
J gene: TRBJ2-3
clone size: few
D gene: TRBD2
CDR3 DNA: TGTGCCAGCAGCCAAGAGGTAGCGGGAGATATAGATACGCAGTATTTT
CDR3 protein: CASSQEVAGDIDTQYF

V gene: TRBV9
J gene: TRBJ2-6
clone size: .
D gene: .
CDR3 DNA: TGTGCCAGCAGCCCTGGGACTCTGGGGGCCAACGTCCTGACTTTC
CDR3 protein: CASSPGTLGANVLTF

V gene: TRBV6-5
J gene: TRBJ2-3
clone size: .
D gene: .
CDR3 DNA: TGTGCCAGCAGTTACTCAGCTAGTCGTACGCAGTATTTT
CDR3 protein: CASSYSASRTQYF

V gene: TRBV19
J gene: TRBJ1-3
clone size: .
D gene: .
CDR3 DNA: TGTGCCAGTGGTGAGGGCTTCGCCGGAAACACCATATATTTT
CDR3 protein: CASGEGFAGNTIYF

V gene: TRBV5-6
J gene: TRBJ1-1
clone size: .
D gene: .
CDR3 DNA: TGTGCCAGCAGCCACCGACAGCGGAACACTGAAGCTTTCTTT
CDR3 protein: CASSHRQRNTEAFF

V gene: TRBV6-5
J gene: TRBJ1-1
clone size: few
D gene: .
CDR3 DNA: TGTGCCAGCAGCCGTGGGCGGAGAGTGAACACTGAAGCTTTCTTT
CDR3 protein: CASSRGRRVNTEAFF

V gene: TRBV13
J gene: TRBJ1-2
clone size: .
D gene: .
CDR3 DNA: TGTGCCAGCAGCTTAAAGGTTTCGATTAACTATGGCTACACCTTC
CDR3 protein: CASSLKVSINYGYTF

V gene: TRBV5-1
J gene: TRBJ2-7
clone size: .
D gene: TRBD2
CDR3 DNA: TGCGCCAGCAGCTCGGGGGGAACGGCCTACGAGCAGTACTTC
CDR3 protein: CASSSGGTAYEQYF

V gene: TRBV30
J gene: TRBJ1-3
clone size: .
D gene: .
CDR3 DNA: TGTGCCTGGAGTGAAGGTCTCCCTGGAAACACCATATATTTT
CDR3 protein: CAWSEGLPGNTIYF

V gene: TRBV5-4
J gene: TRBJ2-7
clone size: .
D gene: .
CDR3 DNA: TGTGCCAGCAGCTTGTCATTGAGCGACTTACCCTACGAGCAGTACTTC
CDR3 protein: CASSLSLSDLPYEQYF

V gene: TRBV19
J gene: TRBJ1-5
clone size: .
D gene: .
CDR3 DNA: TGTGCCAGTGACGGGACCGCCTATAGCAATCAGCCCCAGCATTTT
CDR3 protein: CASDGTAYSNQPQHF

V gene: TRBV6-6
J gene: TRBJ1-4
clone size: .
D gene: .
CDR3 DNA: TGTGCCAGCAGTTTCGGGTGGGGGGGTGAAAAACTGTTTTTT
CDR3 protein: CASSFGWGGEKLFF

V gene: TRBV2
J gene: TRBJ1-3
clone size: .
D gene: .
CDR3 DNA: TGTGCCAGCAGTCGGGGGGGGAGCTCTGGAAACACCATATATTTT
CDR3 protein: CASSRGGSSGNTIYF

V gene: TRBV5-5
J gene: TRBJ1-1
clone size: .
D gene: .
CDR3 DNA: TGTGCCAGCAGCTTGTTACAGGGCTACACTGAAGCTTTCTTT
CDR3 protein: CASSLLQGYTEAFF

V gene: TRBV27
J gene: TRBJ1-2
clone size: .
D gene: .
CDR3 DNA: TGTGCCAGCAGTTTATCCCAGGGTATCTATGGCTACACCTTC
CDR3 protein: CASSLSQGIYGYTF

V gene: TRBV7-3
J gene: TRBJ1-1
clone size: .
D gene: .
CDR3 DNA: TGTGCCAGCAGTTTCGACAGCTTGGGTGAAGCTTTCTTT
CDR3 protein: CASSFDSLGEAFF

V gene: TRBV13
J gene: TRBJ2-7
clone size: .
D gene: .
CDR3 DNA: TGTGCCAGCAGCCACCTCGGTCAGGGTTTCGAGCAGTACTTC
CDR3 protein: CASSHLGQGFEQYF

V gene: TRBV7-2
J gene: TRBJ1-1
clone size: many
D gene: .
CDR3 DNA: TGTGCCAGCAGCCCATCCCGGGAGAGAGCTTTCTTT
CDR3 protein: CASSPSRERAFF

V gene: TRBV7-6
J gene: TRBJ1-1
clone size: .
D gene: TRBD1
CDR3 DNA: TGTGCCAGCAGCCTCGCCGGGACAGGGTTGACTGAAGCTTTCTTT
CDR3 protein: CASSLAGTGLTEAFF

V gene: TRBV4-1
J gene: TRBJ2-2
clone size: .
D gene: .
CDR3 DNA: TGCGCCAGCAGCCAAGAAGCCGGGGCCGGGGAGCTGTTTTTT
CDR3 protein: CASSQEAGAGELFF

V gene: TRBV5-1
J gene: TRBJ2-1
clone size: .
D gene: TRBD2
CDR3 DNA: TGCGCCAGCAGCTTGACCCTCGGGACTAGCGGACTCAATGAGCAGTTCTTC
CDR3 protein: CASSLTLGTSGLNEQFF